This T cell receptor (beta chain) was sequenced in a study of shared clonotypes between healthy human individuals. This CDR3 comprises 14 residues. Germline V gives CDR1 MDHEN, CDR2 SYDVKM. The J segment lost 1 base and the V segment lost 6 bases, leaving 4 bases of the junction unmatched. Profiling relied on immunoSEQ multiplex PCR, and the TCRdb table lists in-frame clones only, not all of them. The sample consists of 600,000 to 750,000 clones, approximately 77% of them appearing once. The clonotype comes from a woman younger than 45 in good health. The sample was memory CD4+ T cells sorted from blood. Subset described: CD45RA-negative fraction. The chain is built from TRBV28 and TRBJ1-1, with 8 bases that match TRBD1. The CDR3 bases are TGTGCCAGCAGGCCAGGGGGCCGGAACACTGAAGCTTTCTTT. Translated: CASRPGGRNTEAFF.